One sample yielded the 14 T cell receptor beta chains listed below, sequenced in a study of cytomegalovirus exposure and HLA in healthy donors. TCRdb keeps only in-frame clones here, not all; method: immunoSEQ multiplex PCR. This table has some 140,000 clones, roughly 90% appearing once. The sample comprised PBMCs. The receptors were gathered from a man younger than 35 in good health and CMV-seronegative.

In its sample, this clone was seen once. V gene TRBV11-2 combines with J gene TRBJ2-1; 10 nucleotides match TRBD2. Germline CDR1 is SGHAT and CDR2 is FQNNGV. J was trimmed by 11 bases and V by 2 bases; bases with no gene match: 9. The CDR3 is 15 residues long. In nucleotides, the CDR3 is TGTGCCAGCAGCTTACAAGCGGGGGGGACTGAGAAGCAGTTCTTC. It specifies CASSLQAGGTEKQFF.

This chain connects TRBV11-3 to TRBJ2-5, with D tentatively TRBD2 (5 bases). The ends were cut back, 1 base at V and 2 bases at J, with 11 bases in the middle. Germline CDR1 reads SGHNT; CDR2 reads YENEEA. The CDR3 sequence is 15 residues long. This CDR3 reads CASSLGRRGQETQYF. The CDR3 DNA sequence: TGTGCCAGCAGCTTAGGGCGCCGGGGTCAAGAGACCCAGTACTTC.

The chain recombines TRBV5-1 with TRBJ1-1; D call uncertain. The V gene's germline CDR1 is SGHRS and CDR2 YFSETQ. This CDR3 spans 14 amino acids. V lost 2 bases, J lost 5 bases, and 13 bases lay in between. The DNA for the CDR3 is TGCGCCAGCAGCTTCTCAGTTGGAGCAACTGAAGCTTTCTTT. It encodes CASSFSVGATEAFF.

This clone was observed a single time. The CDR3 DNA reads as TGTGCCAGCTCACCGTCAATGAGGGACAGGGGATCCTCTGGGGCCAACGTCCTGACTTTC. Protein: CASSPSMRDRGSSGANVLTF. The V call is TRBV18, the J call TRBJ2-6; the match to TRBD1 covers 10 bases. The CDR3 sequence is 20 residues long. Germline trimming cut 3 bases from V and 0 bases from J; bases unmatched to any gene: 11. In germline, CDR1 is KGHSH, CDR2 LQKENI.

In DNA, the CDR3 is TGCGCCAGCAGCTTCACCTTTGGGGGCACCTACGAGCAGTACTTC. Its protein is CASSFTFGGTYEQYF. The V and J genes are TRBV5-1 and TRBJ2-7, with D possibly being TRBD1 (6 bases). This CDR3 is 15 amino acids long. The V gene lost 2 bases and the J gene lost 2 bases, with 14 bases spanning the gap. The germline CDR1 and CDR2 sequences are SGHRS and YFSETQ.

This clone occurred once. This chain uses TRBV19 with TRBJ2-1; TRBD1 matches 8 bases. Germline CDR1 and CDR2: LNHDA and SQIVND (reference sequence). With V trimmed by 3 bases and J by 6 bases, 4 bases remained unmatched. CDR3 length: 14 residues. This CDR3 reads CASSIRGLFNEQFF. CDR3 DNA sequence: TGTGCCAGTAGTATCAGGGGGCTTTTCAATGAGCAGTTCTTC.

The V and J genes are TRBV7-9 and TRBJ1-1; perhaps TRBD1 as D (6 bases). Germline V gene lookup returns CDR1 SEHNR and CDR2 FQNEAQ (reference sequence). The V end lost 6 bases, the J end lost 7 bases, and 15 bases lay between the germline ends. This CDR3 comprises 13 residues. CDR3: CASRALRDNEAFF. For the CDR3, the DNA is TGTGCCAGCAGGGCCCTCAGGGACAATGAAGCTTTCTTT.

This chain joins TRBV7-9 and TRBJ2-1; 11 positions agree with TRBD2. With V trimmed by 8 bases and J by 7 bases, 13 bases remained unmatched. The CDR3 extends over 16 amino acids. Germline V gene lookup returns CDR1 SEHNR and CDR2 FQNEAQ (reference sequence). The CDR3 protein is CASLGPATSGINEQFF. The CDR3 DNA is TGTGCCAGCCTGGGGCCGGCGACTAGCGGGATAAATGAGCAGTTCTTC.

The chain employs TRBV7-6 and TRBJ2-7; TRBD1 matches 7 bases. The ends lost 1 base at V and 3 bases at J; junction bases unmatched: 3. This CDR3 contains 14 residues. Per germline, CDR1 SGHVS and CDR2 FNYEAQ. In DNA form, the CDR3 reads TGTGCCAGCAGCTTAGGGACAGGCGTCTACGAGCAGTACTTC. Its translation: CASSLGTGVYEQYF.

This clone was detected only once. The J gene is TRBJ2-7, the V gene TRBV28, with 13 bases aligning to TRBD2. After removal of 5 bases from V and 7 bases from J, the junction contained 5 bases not matched to a gene. The CDR3 length is 14 residues. CDR1 and CDR2 from the germline V gene are MDHEN and SYDVKM. CDR3 region: CASSPLAGGREQYF. As DNA, the CDR3 is TGTGCCAGCAGTCCACTAGCGGGAGGGCGTGAGCAGTACTTC.

J is TRBJ2-7 and V is TRBV7-9, with D perhaps TRBD1 (5 bases). V lost 2 bases, J lost 6 bases, and 17 bases lay in between. CDR1 and CDR2 from the germline V gene are SEHNR and FQNEAQ (reference sequence). This CDR3 is built from 15 residues. The CDR3 spells CASSLQGASGGEQYF. CDR3 nucleotides: TGTGCCAGCAGCTTACAAGGGGCTAGTGGTGGCGAGCAGTACTTC.

V usage is TRBV7-9 and J usage is TRBJ1-1, with 7 bases fitting TRBD1. The CDR3 contains 13 residues. With V trimmed by 5 bases and J by 5 bases, 5 bases remained unmatched. Looked up from germline, CDR1 is SEHNR and CDR2 is FQNEAQ (reference sequence). CDR3 DNA sequence: TGTGCCAGCAGCGTCACACAGGGGACTGAAGCTTTCTTT. Translation: CASSVTQGTEAFF.

The chain links TRBV4-1 to TRBJ2-3; a possible D gene is TRBD2 (5 bases). The germline V gene encodes CDR1 MGHRA and CDR2 YSYEKL. Trimming took 0 bases from V and 0 from J, leaving 10 bases between them. The length of the CDR3 is 16 residues. CDR3 protein: CASSQEGRGSTDTQYF. As DNA, the CDR3 is TGCGCCAGCAGCCAAGAAGGTCGGGGAAGCACAGATACGCAGTATTTT.

This chain connects TRBV27 to TRBJ2-5; 14 positions agree with TRBD2. The CDR3 has 16 amino acids. Germline V gives CDR1 MNHEY, CDR2 SMNVEV (reference sequence). V trimming: 5 bases; J trimming: 1 base; junction bases outside the gene matches: 3. Written as DNA, the CDR3 is TGTGCCAGCAGTGGGACTAGCGGGGGCCCCCAAGAGACCCAGTACTTC. It translates to CASSGTSGGPQETQYF.